A selection of T cell receptor beta chains follows, all from one sample in a study of Tregs in tolerant kidney transplant recipients. Sequencing was performed with immunoSEQ multiplex PCR; in TCRdb, only in-frame clones are kept and a portion is missing. The profile covers about 69,000 clones, with around 90% appearing a single time and around 0.4% taken by the ten largest. The starting material was CD4+ T cells from blood, obtained before the transplant. These receptors all come from a human donor who received a combined kidney and bone marrow transplant. Each CDR3 is given with its conserved first and last residue. The D gene is left open where the match is weak. The size field is filled for only some rows; it gives once, few, many or a size class.

J gene	V gene	D gene	clone size	CDR3 protein	CDR3 DNA
TRBJ1-3	TRBV5-6	.	.	CASSFRTGYSGNTIYF	TGTGCCAGCAGCTTCCGAACAGGTTACTCTGGAAACACCATATATTTT
TRBJ2-5	TRBV11-2	TRBD2	.	CASSLAQGREGHETQYF	TGTGCCAGCAGCTTAGCTCAGGGGCGGGAGGGCCACGAGACCCAGTACTTC
TRBJ2-7	TRBV28	TRBD2	once	CASSLSGLAGMGEQYF	TGTGCCAGCAGTTTATCGGGGCTAGCGGGGATGGGCGAGCAGTACTTC
TRBJ2-7	TRBV7-8	TRBD2	.	CASSQTSGFSYEQYF	TGTGCCAGCAGCCAAACTAGCGGATTCTCCTACGAGCAGTACTTC
TRBJ2-7	TRBV28	.	.	CASSQGRSYEQYF	TGTGCCAGCAGTCAGGGGCGTAGCTACGAGCAGTACTTC
TRBJ1-1	TRBV2	.	.	CASSIRGDNTEAFF	TGTGCCAGCAGTATCAGAGGAGACAACACTGAAGCTTTCTTT
TRBJ2-7	TRBV21-1	.	.	CASSNPTLFGTGVYEQYF	TGTGCCAGCAGCAACCCTACCCTTTTCGGGACAGGGGTTTACGAGCAGTACTTC
TRBJ2-7	TRBV28	.	.	CASSLSLSYEQYF	TGTGCCAGCAGTTTGAGTCTTTCCTACGAGCAGTACTTC
TRBJ1-4	TRBV7-6	.	once	CASSSNGGSNEKLFF	TGTGCCAGCAGCTCCAACGGGGGTTCTAATGAAAAACTGTTTTTT
TRBJ1-2	TRBV2	TRBD1	.	CASTPPGQSPGGYTF	TGTGCCAGCACTCCGCCGGGACAGAGCCCGGGAGGCTACACCTTC
TRBJ2-1	TRBV2	TRBD2	.	CASSVPGLAGGHSSYNEQFF	TGTGCCAGCAGCGTCCCGGGACTAGCGGGAGGGCATAGCTCCTACAATGAGCAGTTCTTC
TRBJ1-2	TRBV6-5	.	.	CASSYSRRGYGYTF	TGTGCCAGCAGTTACTCGAGAAGGGGGTACGGCTACACCTTC
TRBJ2-7	TRBV27	TRBD2	.	CASSLGGDGAYYEQYF	TGTGCCAGCAGTTTAGGGGGGGACGGAGCGTACTACGAGCAGTACTTC
TRBJ1-4	TRBV28	.	.	CASSLEGNNEKLFF	TGTGCCAGCAGTTTGGAGGGCAATAATGAAAAACTGTTTTTT
TRBJ2-7	TRBV13	.	few	CASSLGFETGNSYEQYF	TGTGCCAGCAGCTTAGGTTTTGAGACAGGAAACTCCTACGAGCAGTACTTC
TRBJ1-5	TRBV7-2	.	.	CASSLVGGAQSNQPQHF	TGTGCCAGCAGCTTGGTCGGAGGGGCGCAGAGCAATCAGCCCCAGCATTTT
TRBJ1-1	TRBV13	.	.	CASTTMNTEAFF	TGTGCCAGCACTACCATGAACACTGAAGCTTTCTTT
TRBJ1-4	TRBV6-1	.	.	CASSEGGTNEKLFF	TGTGCCAGCAGCGAGGGGGGGACTAATGAAAAACTGTTTTTT
TRBJ2-1	TRBV15	TRBD2	.	CATSARDYNYNEQFF	TGTGCCACCAGCGCCCGGGACTATAACTACAATGAGCAGTTCTTC
TRBJ2-1	TRBV7-3	.	.	CASSSAAGNYNEQFF	TGTGCCAGCAGCTCCGCCGCGGGGAACTACAATGAGCAGTTCTTC
TRBJ2-7	TRBV7-8	TRBD2	.	CASSLLTSGIIRGAVYEQYF	TGTGCCAGCAGCTTACTGACTAGCGGGATTATCAGGGGAGCGGTTTACGAGCAGTACTTC
TRBJ2-7	TRBV28	.	.	CASSLTEPAYEQYF	TGTGCCAGCAGTTTGACAGAACCGGCCTACGAGCAGTACTTC
TRBJ2-5	TRBV5-6	TRBD1	.	CASSHATGGAAQETQYF	TGTGCCAGCAGCCACGCTACAGGGGGCGCCGCTCAAGAGACCCAGTACTTC
TRBJ1-5	TRBV28	.	.	CASSIGGAFDPQPQHF	TGTGCCAGCAGTATAGGGGGGGCGTTTGATCCTCAGCCCCAGCATTTT
TRBJ2-1	TRBV14	.	.	CASSQGAGNYNEQFF	TGTGCCAGCAGCCAAGGGGCAGGGAATTACAATGAGCAGTTCTTC
TRBJ2-7	TRBV21-1	.	.	CASSTLRLAGGYEQYF	TGTGCCAGCAGCACGCTCCGACTAGCGGGCGGCTACGAGCAGTACTTC
TRBJ1-1	TRBV6-5	.	.	CASSPRGNTEAFF	TGTGCCAGCAGTCCCAGGGGGAACACTGAAGCTTTCTTT
TRBJ2-3	TRBV5-1	TRBD2	.	CASSPGLAGLSEAQYF	TGCGCCAGCAGCCCGGGACTAGCGGGCCTTTCGGAGGCGCAGTATTTT
TRBJ2-1	TRBV9	.	.	CASSVGGGDYNEQFF	TGTGCCAGCAGCGTAGGGGGCGGCGACTACAATGAGCAGTTCTTC
TRBJ2-1	TRBV18	.	.	CASSPPWVSGSYNEQFF	TGTGCCAGCTCACCACCCTGGGTTAGCGGCTCCTACAATGAGCAGTTCTTC
TRBJ2-2	TRBV11-3	.	.	CASSLGLPGELFF	TGTGCCAGCAGCCTGGGACTCCCCGGGGAGCTGTTTTTT
TRBJ1-2	TRBV28	.	few	CASRTGIVYGYTF	TGTGCCAGCAGAACAGGGATCGTCTATGGCTACACCTTC
TRBJ2-1	TRBV9	.	once	CASSLRTGPGGEQFF	TGTGCCAGCAGCCTACGGACCGGCCCCGGGGGTGAGCAGTTCTTC
TRBJ2-2	TRBV28	.	.	CASRWTSPGELFF	TGTGCCAGCAGATGGACATCCCCCGGGGAGCTGTTTTTT
TRBJ2-1	TRBV11-2	TRBD2	.	CASSSLAGFSYNEQFF	TGTGCCAGCAGCTCACTAGCGGGATTCTCCTACAATGAGCAGTTCTTC
TRBJ2-1	TRBV9	TRBD2	.	CASSVAFAGGPENEQFF	TGTGCCAGCAGCGTAGCTTTCGCGGGAGGGCCGGAAAATGAGCAGTTCTTC
TRBJ2-3	TRBV25-1	.	.	CASTGSTDTQYF	TGTGCCAGCACAGGTAGCACAGATACGCAGTATTTT
TRBJ2-5	TRBV4-1	.	.	CASSPRVTQQETQYF	TGCGCCAGCAGCCCCCGAGTGACTCAACAAGAGACCCAGTACTTC
TRBJ2-7	TRBV10-3	TRBD2	.	CAISESLAGGERGEQYF	TGTGCCATCAGTGAGTCGCTAGCGGGAGGGGAGAGGGGCGAGCAGTACTTC
TRBJ2-5	TRBV10-3	.	.	CAISPDSRTQYF	TGTGCCATCTCCCCGGACTCGAGGACCCAGTACTTC
TRBJ2-7	TRBV5-1	TRBD1	few	CASSLGTGGEQYF	TGCGCCAGCAGCTTGGGGACAGGGGGCGAGCAGTACTTC
TRBJ2-7	TRBV19	.	.	CASSMGASRTYEQYF	TGTGCCAGTAGTATGGGGGCCTCTAGAACCTACGAGCAGTACTTC
TRBJ2-7	TRBV28	.	.	CASSRASYEQYF	TGTGCCAGCAGCCGCGCGTCCTACGAGCAGTACTTC
TRBJ1-2	TRBV2	.	.	CASSEADLGRQANYGYTF	TGTGCCAGCAGTGAAGCGGATCTGGGCAGACAGGCTAACTATGGCTACACCTTC
TRBJ1-3	TRBV7-2	TRBD1	.	CASSFRTGSSRDTIYF	TGTGCCAGCAGCTTCAGGACAGGCTCCTCCAGGGACACCATATATTTT
TRBJ1-1	TRBV6-5	TRBD1	.	CASSYSTQTGDFF	TGTGCCAGCAGTTACTCCACCCAAACAGGGGATTTCTTT
TRBJ2-6	TRBV11-2	.	.	CASTVPGANVLTF	TGTGCCAGCACCGTCCCTGGGGCCAACGTCCTGACTTTC
TRBJ2-2	TRBV25-1	.	.	CASSEDRGTGELFF	TGTGCCAGCAGTGAAGATCGGGGTACCGGGGAGCTGTTTTTT
TRBJ2-5	TRBV28	TRBD2	.	CASSPSGRAKTQYF	TGTGCCAGCAGTCCTAGCGGGAGGGCCAAGACCCAGTACTTC
TRBJ2-5	TRBV7-3	.	.	CASSQGSGETQYF	TGTGCCAGCAGCCAGGGGTCGGGGGAGACCCAGTACTTC
TRBJ1-2	TRBV5-1	.	.	CASSPQGSSYTF	TGCGCCAGCAGCCCGCAGGGGTCCAGCTACACCTTC
TRBJ2-5	TRBV27	TRBD1	.	CASSPGQGGTQYF	TGTGCCAGCAGCCCCGGACAGGGGGGGACCCAGTACTTC
TRBJ2-7	TRBV28	.	.	CASSKPGHRYEQYF	TGTGCCAGCAGTAAACCGGGACACCGCTACGAGCAGTACTTC